A single sample is the source of the 5 T cell receptor beta chains below, sequenced in a study of beta chain features in type 1 diabetes. What was sequenced were expressed TCRB transcripts, since all of the isolated RNA had been reverse transcribed. The assay was immunoSEQ multiplex PCR, and TCRdb's table has in-frame clones only and misses some. The sample comprises approximately 170,000 clones, roughly 60% of which are singletons, and about 0.081% rests with the top ten. The study, taken as a whole, reports: Type 1 diabetes patients had TCRB CDR3s that were shorter (moderately but significantly so) in all four CD4+ subsets.

Which antigens these TCRs recognize remains unknown. Sequenced input: naive CD4+ T cells from blood. Source of these receptors: a man aged 25-40 years with type 1 diabetes.

The genes are TRBV29-1 and TRBJ1-1; TRBD1 agrees at 9 bases. In germline, CDR1 is SQVTM, CDR2 ANQGSEA. The CDR3 sequence is 17 residues long. J was trimmed by 10 bases and V by 4 bases; bases with no gene match: 22. CDR3 bases: TGCAGCGTTGTGGTTCTATCAGTACAGGGGGCCTCCAGTAGAGCTTTCTTT. Protein sequence: CSVVVLSVQGASSRAFF. Supplemented by reference TRBV29-1 and TRBJ1-1, the full variable domain reads SAVISQKPSRDICQRGTSLTIQCQVDSQVTMMFWYRQQPGQSLTLIATANQGSEATYESGFVIDKFPISRPNLTFSTLTVSNMSPEDSSIYLCSVVVLSVQGASSRAFFGQGTRLTVV.

This CDR3 is CASSYSALATDTQYF. DNA of the CDR3: TGTGCCAGCAGTTACTCAGCCCTAGCAACTGATACGCAGTATTTT. J is TRBJ2-3 and V is TRBV6-5, with D perhaps matching TRBD2 (5 bases). The length of the CDR3 is 15 residues. CDR1 and CDR2 from the germline V gene are MNHEY and SVGAGI. V lost 0 bases and J lost 6, with 13 bases in between.

This chain links TRBV4-3 with TRBJ2-7; D is possibly TRBD1 (6 bases). This CDR3 comprises 21 residues. Germline assignment: CDR1 LGHNA and CDR2 YSLEER. With 0 bases removed from V and 1 base from J, the gap between germline ends came to 28 bases. CDR3 region: CASSQDTTSGVGPGASYEQYF. CDR3 sequence (DNA): TGCGCCAGCAGCCAAGATACTACCTCAGGGGTCGGGCCAGGGGCTTCCTACGAGCAGTACTTC.

This chain links TRBV7-2 with TRBJ2-3, with 9 bases fitting TRBD2. The germline gives CDR1 SGHTA, CDR2 FQGNSA. CDR3 length: 16 amino acids. J lost 1 base, V lost 2 bases, and 4 bases had no gene match. The CDR3 bases are TGTGCCAGCAGCTTATCCCTAGCGGGGCGCACAGATACGCAGTATTTT. It encodes CASSLSLAGRTDTQYF.

The chain employs TRBV6-6 and TRBJ2-3, with 9 bases that match TRBD2. The CDR3 is 15 residues long. V shed 4 bases, J shed 1 base, and the junction held 3 bases outside the gene matches. The germline V gene encodes CDR1 MNHNY and CDR2 SVGAGI (reference sequence). CDR3 nucleotides: TGTGCCAGCAGTTTAAGCGGGGGGCGCACAGATACGCAGTATTTT. Its protein product is CASSLSGGRTDTQYF.